The sequence of this T cell receptor beta chain was determined in a study of blood T cell repertoires in COVID-19. Study-level background: Samples representing acute and convalescent COVID-19 were sourced from the United States, Italy and Spain. Sources were T cells, B-cell-depleted T cells, or PBMCs; the material itself was cDNA or gDNA.

V dropped 5 bases and J dropped 2 bases, with 3 bases sitting between them. CDR1 and CDR2 (germline): SGHAT, FQNNGV. This CDR3 region has 11 residues. Exposed participants encountered a COVID-19 case during the 2 weeks preceding study entry. A note on this clone: Within the sample, other DNA sequences also encode this same CDR3.

Libraries were prepared by immunoSEQ multiplex PCR; TCRdb keeps only in-frame clonotypes and omits some of them. The sample includes roughly 400,000 clones, roughly 90% seen only once; the top ten take roughly 1.4%. This sequence was found in a woman aged 18-29 years who had been exposed to COVID-19. Sequencing input: PBMCs or T cells enriched from blood (not recorded which). The chain joins TRBV11-2 to TRBJ2-5; D uncertain. This CDR3 reads CASSLQETQYF. Written as DNA, the CDR3 is TGTGCCAGCAGCCTGCAAGAGACCCAGTACTTC.